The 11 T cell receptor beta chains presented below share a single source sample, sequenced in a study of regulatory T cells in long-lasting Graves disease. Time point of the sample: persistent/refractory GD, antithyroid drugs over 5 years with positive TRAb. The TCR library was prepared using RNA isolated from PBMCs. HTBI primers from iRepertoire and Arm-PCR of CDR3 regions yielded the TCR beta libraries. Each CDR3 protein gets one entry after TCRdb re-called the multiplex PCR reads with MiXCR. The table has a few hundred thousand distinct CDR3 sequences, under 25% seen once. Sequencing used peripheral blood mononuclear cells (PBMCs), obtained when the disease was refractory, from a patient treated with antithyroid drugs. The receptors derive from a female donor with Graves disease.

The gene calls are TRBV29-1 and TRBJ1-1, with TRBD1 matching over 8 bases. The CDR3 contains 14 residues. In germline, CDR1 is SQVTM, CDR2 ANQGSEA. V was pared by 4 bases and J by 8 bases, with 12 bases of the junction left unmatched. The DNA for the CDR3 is TGCAGCGTTGTTGATAGGACAGGGCTTTTCGAAGCTTTCTTT. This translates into CSVVDRTGLFEAFF. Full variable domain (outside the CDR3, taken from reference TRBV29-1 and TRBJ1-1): SAVISQKPSRDICQRGTSLTIQCQVDSQVTMMFWYRQQPGQSLTLIATANQGSEATYESGFVIDKFPISRPNLTFSTLTVSNMSPEDSSIYLCSVVDRTGLFEAFFGQGTRLTVV.

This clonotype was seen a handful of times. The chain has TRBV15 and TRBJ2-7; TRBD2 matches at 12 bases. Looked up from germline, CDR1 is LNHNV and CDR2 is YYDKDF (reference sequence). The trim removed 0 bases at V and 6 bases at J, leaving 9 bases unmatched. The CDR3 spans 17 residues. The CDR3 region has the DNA TGTGCCACCAGCAGAGATCGGGCGGCACTAGCGGGGGGCGAGCAGTACTTC. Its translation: CATSRDRAALAGGEQYF.

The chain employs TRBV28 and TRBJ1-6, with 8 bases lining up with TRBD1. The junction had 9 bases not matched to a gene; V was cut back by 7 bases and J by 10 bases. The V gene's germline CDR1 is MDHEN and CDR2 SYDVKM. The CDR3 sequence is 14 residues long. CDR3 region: CASNGRGPRSPLHF. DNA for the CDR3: TGTGCCAGCAATGGCAGGGGGCCGAGGTCACCCCTCCACTTT.

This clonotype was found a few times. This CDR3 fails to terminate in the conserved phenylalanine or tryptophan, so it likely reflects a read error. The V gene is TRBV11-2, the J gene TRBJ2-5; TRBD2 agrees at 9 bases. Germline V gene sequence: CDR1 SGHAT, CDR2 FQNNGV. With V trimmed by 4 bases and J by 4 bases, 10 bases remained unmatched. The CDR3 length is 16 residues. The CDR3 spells CASSSLPAGGRETQYS. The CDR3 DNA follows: TGTGCCAGCAGCTCCCTCCCGGCGGGGGGGCGAGAGACCCAGTACTCC.

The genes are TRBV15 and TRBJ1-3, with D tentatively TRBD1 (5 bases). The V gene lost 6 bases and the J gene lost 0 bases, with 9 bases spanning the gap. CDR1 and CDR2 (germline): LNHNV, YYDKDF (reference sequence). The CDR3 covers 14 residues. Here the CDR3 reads CATRQGTSGNTIYF. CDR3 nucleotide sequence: TGTGCCACCAGGCAGGGCACCTCTGGAAACACCATATATTTT. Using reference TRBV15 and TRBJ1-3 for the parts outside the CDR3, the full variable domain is DAMVIQNPRYQVTQFGKPVTLSCSQTLNHNVMYWYQQKSSQAPKLLFHYYDKDFNNEADTPDNFQSRRPNTSFCFLDIRSPGLGDTAMYLCATRQGTSGNTIYFGEGSWLTVV.

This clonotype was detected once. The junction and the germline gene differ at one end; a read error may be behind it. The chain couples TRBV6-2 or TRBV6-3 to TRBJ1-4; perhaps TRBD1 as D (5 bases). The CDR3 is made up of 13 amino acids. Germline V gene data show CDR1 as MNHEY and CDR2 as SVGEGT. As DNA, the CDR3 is TGCGCCAGCAGAGCTCCCGGGGGTGAAAAACTGTTTTTT. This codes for CASRAPGGEKLFF.

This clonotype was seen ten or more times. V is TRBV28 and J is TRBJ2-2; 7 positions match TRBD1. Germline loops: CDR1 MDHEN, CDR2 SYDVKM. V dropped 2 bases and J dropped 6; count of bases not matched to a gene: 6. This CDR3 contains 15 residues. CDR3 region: CASSLGSQGAGELFF. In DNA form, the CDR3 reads TGTGCCAGCAGTTTAGGGTCGCAGGGGGCCGGGGAGCTGTTTTTT.

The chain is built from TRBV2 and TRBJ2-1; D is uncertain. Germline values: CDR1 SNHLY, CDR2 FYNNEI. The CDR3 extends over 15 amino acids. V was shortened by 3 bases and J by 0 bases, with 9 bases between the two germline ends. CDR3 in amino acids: CASSDRPYSYNEQFF. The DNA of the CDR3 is TGTGCCAGCAGTGACCGCCCGTACTCCTACAATGAGCAGTTCTTC.

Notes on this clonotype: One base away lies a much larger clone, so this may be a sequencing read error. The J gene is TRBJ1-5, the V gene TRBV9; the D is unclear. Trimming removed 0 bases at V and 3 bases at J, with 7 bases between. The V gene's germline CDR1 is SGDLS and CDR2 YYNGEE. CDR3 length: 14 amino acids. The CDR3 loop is CASSVGQTNQPQHF. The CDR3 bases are TGTGCCAGCAGCGTAGGGCAGACCAATCAGCCCCAGCATTTT.

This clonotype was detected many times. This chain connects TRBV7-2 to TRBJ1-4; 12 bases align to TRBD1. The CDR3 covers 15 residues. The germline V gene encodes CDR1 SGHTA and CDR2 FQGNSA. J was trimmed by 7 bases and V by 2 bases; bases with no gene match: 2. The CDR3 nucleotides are TGTGCCAGCAGCTTACGGGGACAGGGGGCTGAAAAACTGTTTTTT. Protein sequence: CASSLRGQGAEKLFF.

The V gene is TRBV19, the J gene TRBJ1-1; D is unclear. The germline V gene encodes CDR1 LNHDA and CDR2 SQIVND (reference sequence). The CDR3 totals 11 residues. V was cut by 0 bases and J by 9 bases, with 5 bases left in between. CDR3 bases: TGTGCCAGTAGTATAGAACAGAAAGCTTTCTTT. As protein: CASSIEQKAFF.